A single sample is the source of the 5 T cell receptor beta chains below, sequenced in a study of metastatic and nonmetastatic thyroid tumors. TCRdb re-called clones from the PCR reads using MiXCR. The repertoire holds over 25,000 clones, about 18% seen once, with over 9.5% in the top ten. Thyroid surgery was performed in patients who had received no treatment beforehand. Input material: blood. The source is a female donor with papillary thyroid cancer or a benign thyroid nodule (not recorded which). Some clones in this sample may be carry-over from other donors' samples.

Only a few counts were recorded for this clone. The genes are TRBV6-1 and TRBJ2-6; a possible D gene is TRBD2 (5 bases). The V gene lost 7 bases and the J gene lost 8 bases, with 18 bases spanning the gap. Looked up from germline, CDR1 is MNHNS and CDR2 is SASEGT. CDR3 length equals 15 residues. CDR3: CASTGGLSGSNVLTF. DNA of the CDR3: TGTGCCAGCACCGGAGGATTATCCGGGTCCAACGTCCTGACTTTC.

With regard to this clone: A read error may explain this, as a much larger clone is one base away. The chain carries TRBV30 and TRBJ1-1; D remains unclear. CDR1 and CDR2 (germline): GTSNPN, SVGIG (reference sequence). The CDR3 runs 16 residues. With 1 base removed from V and 3 bases from J, the gap between germline ends came to 18 bases. CDR3 in amino acids: CAWSETWSTTDTEAFF. The CDR3 nucleotides read TGTGCCTGGAGTGAGACATGGTCGACGACGGACACTGAAGCTTTCTTT. The full variable domain, completed using reference TRBV30 and TRBJ1-1, is SQTIHQWPATLVQPVGSPLSLECTVEGTSNPNLYWYRQAAGRGLQLLFYSVGIGQISSEVPQNLSASRPQDRQFILSSKKLLLSDSGFYLCAWSETWSTTDTEAFFGQGTRLTVV.

This clone was detected ten times or more. The chain uses TRBV15 and TRBJ1-1, with D possibly TRBD1 on 6 matching bases. Germline V gene data show CDR1 as LNHNV and CDR2 as YYDKDF (reference sequence). The CDR3 has 15 residues. Trimming stripped 1 base from V and 5 bases from J, with 14 bases between. CDR3 protein: CATSRVGGAGTEAFF. The CDR3 bases are TGTGCCACCAGCAGAGTGGGGGGCGCGGGGACTGAAGCTTTCTTT.

This clone was detected many times. The V call is TRBV12-3 or TRBV12-4, the J call TRBJ2-7; 10 nucleotides line up with TRBD1. V was pared by 5 bases and J by 4 bases, with 2 bases of the junction left unmatched. The CDR3 contains 13 residues. The CDR3 loop reads CASSRDRGYEQYF. The CDR3 bases are TGTGCCAGCAGTCGGGACAGGGGATACGAGCAGTACTTC.

The chain recombines TRBV4-2 with TRBJ2-3; 9 bases are a match to TRBD2. The CDR3 is 16 residues long. The V and J ends lost 4 bases and 3 bases, in that order; junction bases with no gene match: 8. Germline V gene lookup returns CDR1 LGHNA and CDR2 YNFKEQ. The CDR3 reads CASSPNEREVTDTQYF. The CDR3 nucleotides read TGTGCCAGCAGCCCAAACGAGCGGGAGGTTACAGATACGCAGTATTTT.